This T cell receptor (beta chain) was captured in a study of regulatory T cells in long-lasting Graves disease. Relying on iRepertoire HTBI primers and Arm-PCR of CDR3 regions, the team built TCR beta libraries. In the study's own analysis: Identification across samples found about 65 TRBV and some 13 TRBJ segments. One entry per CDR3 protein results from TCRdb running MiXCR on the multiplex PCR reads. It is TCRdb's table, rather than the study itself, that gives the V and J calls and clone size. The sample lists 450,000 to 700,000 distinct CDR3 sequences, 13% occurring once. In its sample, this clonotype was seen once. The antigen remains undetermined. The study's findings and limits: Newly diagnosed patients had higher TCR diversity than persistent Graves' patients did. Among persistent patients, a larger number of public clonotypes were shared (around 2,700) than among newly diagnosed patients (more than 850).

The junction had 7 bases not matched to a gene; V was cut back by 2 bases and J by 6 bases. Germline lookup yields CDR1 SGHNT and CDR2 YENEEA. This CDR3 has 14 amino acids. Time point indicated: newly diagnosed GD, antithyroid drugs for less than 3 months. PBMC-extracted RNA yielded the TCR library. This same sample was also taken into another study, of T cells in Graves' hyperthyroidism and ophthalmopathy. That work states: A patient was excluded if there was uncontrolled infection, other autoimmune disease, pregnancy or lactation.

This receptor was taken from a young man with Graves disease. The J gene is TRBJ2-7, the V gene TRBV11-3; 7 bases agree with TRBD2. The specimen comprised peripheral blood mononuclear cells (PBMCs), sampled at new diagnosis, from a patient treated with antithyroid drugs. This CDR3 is CASSLYAGAGEQYF. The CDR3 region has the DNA TGTGCCAGCAGCTTATATGCGGGAGCAGGCGAGCAGTACTTC.